This T cell receptor beta chain came from a study of cytomegalovirus exposure and HLA in healthy donors. The length of the CDR3 is 13 residues. The ends were cut back, 0 bases at V and 7 bases at J, with 9 bases in the middle. Germline CDR1 and CDR2: GTSNPN and SVGIG (reference sequence). Clones were sequenced by immunoSEQ multiplex PCR, and TCRdb holds only the in-frame ones, with some missing. The sample has around 170,000 clones; 85% are singletons. This TCR was sampled from a young man in good health and CMV-seropositive. J is TRBJ2-2 and V is TRBV30; D remains ambiguous. The source material was PBMCs. The chain's CDR3 is CAWSVLRVGELFF. DNA for the CDR3: TGTGCCTGGAGTGTCCTAAGAGTCGGGGAGCTGTTTTTT.